These 15 T cell receptor beta chains share one sample of origin, sequenced in a study of identical twins. TCRdb reprocessed the 5' RACE reads via MiXCR and lists one record per CDR3 protein. The data contain some 250,000 distinct CDR3 sequences, 6.5% to 8% of them singletons. The data also belong to a second study, concerning T cells expressing NK-cell markers.

Sequencing input: CD8+ T cells sorted from blood. These receptors all stem from a woman aged 18-29 years in good health.

Only a few counts were recorded for this clonotype. The chain recombines TRBV2 with TRBJ2-5; D perhaps matches TRBD2 (5 bases). The germline V gene encodes CDR1 SNHLY and CDR2 FYNNEI. This CDR3 has 13 amino acids. Trimming pared 8 bases from V and 1 base from J, leaving 11 bases between. DNA for the CDR3: TGTGCCAGCCAAGCGGATCTCCAAGAGACCCAGTACTTC. This codes for CASQADLQETQYF. Combining the CDR3 with reference TRBV2 and TRBJ2-5 gives the whole variable domain EPEVTQTPSHQVTQMGQEVILRCVPISNHLYFYWYRQILGQKVEFLVSFYNNEISEKSEIFDDQFSVERPDGSNFTLKIRSTKLEDSAMYFCASQADLQETQYFGPGTRLLVL.

In its sample, this clonotype was seen many times. The chain combines TRBV7-9 with TRBJ2-1; D is undetermined. Trimming pared 1 base from V and 0 bases from J, leaving 13 bases between. CDR1 SEHNR and CDR2 FQNEAQ come from the germline V gene (reference sequence). This CDR3 is built from 17 residues. CDR3 loop: CASSLDLSVSSYNEQFF. The CDR3 DNA reads as TGTGCCAGCAGCTTAGACCTGAGCGTAAGCTCCTACAATGAGCAGTTCTTC.

This clonotype has only a few counts. The rearrangement uses TRBV20-1 and TRBJ2-1; TRBD2 aligns across 9 bases. J was trimmed by 4 bases and V by 5 bases; bases with no gene match: 18. Germline V gene sequence: CDR1 DFQATT, CDR2 SNEGSKA (reference sequence). The CDR3 has 18 amino acids. In DNA form, the CDR3 reads TGCAGTGCTTATATCGATAGCGGGAGAGGTTATTCGTACAATGAGCAGTTCTTC. Protein product: CSAYIDSGRGYSYNEQFF.

This clonotype was observed many times. One junction end does not reproduce the germline sequence, and a read error may be involved. The chain carries TRBV7-7 and TRBJ2-1; 7 bases match TRBD2. CDR1 is SSHAT, CDR2 FNYEAQ, per germline (reference sequence). CDR3 length equals 15 residues. CDR3 sequence: CASSYGASGHTEQFF. DNA of the CDR3: TGTGCTAGCAGCTATGGCGCTAGCGGACATACTGAGCAGTTCTTC.

This clonotype was detected many times. The chain recombines TRBV7-2 with TRBJ2-1; TRBD2 agrees at 8 bases. Germline lookup yields CDR1 SGHTA and CDR2 FQGNSA. The CDR3 totals 14 residues. The V segment lost 6 bases and the J segment 6 bases; nucleotides outside the gene matches: 7. CDR3 protein: CASSYSGISNEQFF. The CDR3 nucleotides read TGTGCCAGCAGTTATAGCGGGATAAGCAATGAGCAGTTCTTC.

This clonotype was seen a handful of times. V gene TRBV11-2 combines with J gene TRBJ2-2; perhaps TRBD1 as D (6 bases). Per germline, CDR1 SGHAT and CDR2 FQNNGV. The CDR3 has 16 amino acids. V lost 3 bases, J lost 1 base, and 12 bases lay in between. The CDR3 region has the DNA TGTGCCAGCAGCTTGGGGGCTACCCAGAACACCGGGGAGCTGTTTTTT. Amino acid sequence: CASSLGATQNTGELFF.

This clonotype was found a few times. V and J are TRBV4-3 and TRBJ2-2; 11 bases line up with TRBD2. Germline trimming cut 0 bases from V and 5 bases from J; bases unmatched to any gene: 8. CDR3 length equals 18 residues. CDR1 and CDR2 from the germline V gene are LGHNA and YSLEER. This CDR3 is CASSQETLAGVVTGELFF. The DNA for the CDR3 is TGCGCCAGCAGCCAAGAAACACTAGCGGGAGTGGTAACCGGGGAGCTGTTTTTT.

In its sample, this clonotype was seen many times. V and J are TRBV12-3 or TRBV12-4 and TRBJ1-2, with D perhaps matching TRBD1 (5 bases). V lost 5 bases and J lost 4, with 20 bases in between. This CDR3 has 16 residues. CDR3 loop: CASSHYRSTYAYGYTF. Written as DNA, the CDR3 is TGTGCCAGCAGTCATTACAGGTCTACCTACGCCTATGGCTACACCTTC.

This chain uses TRBV10-3 with TRBJ1-6; TRBD1 aligns across 9 bases. The V segment lost 2 bases and the J segment 7 bases; nucleotides outside the gene matches: 6. Germline V gene data show CDR1 as ENHRY and CDR2 as SYGVKD. CDR3 size: 16 residues. This CDR3 is CAISEAPGQGNSPLHF. The CDR3 nucleotides read TGTGCCATCAGTGAGGCTCCGGGACAGGGAAATTCACCCCTCCACTTT.

This clonotype came up many times. J is TRBJ2-7 and V is TRBV11-2; TRBD1 matches at 8 bases. After removal of 6 bases from V and 1 base from J, the junction contained 5 bases not matched to a gene. From germline, CDR1 is SGHAT and CDR2 FQNNGV. CDR3 length equals 14 residues. DNA of the CDR3: TGTGCCAGCAGTCAGGGGGCCTATTCCTACGAGCAGTACTTC. Amino acid sequence: CASSQGAYSYEQYF.

This chain uses TRBV15 with TRBJ1-1; D is undetermined. The CDR3 has 14 amino acids. V was pared by 5 bases and J by 0 bases, with 10 bases between. CDR1 is LNHNV and CDR2 is YYDKDF in the germline V gene (reference sequence). CDR3 in DNA: TGTGCCACCAGCGCAGCCTTTCTGAACACTGAAGCTTTCTTT. This gives the protein CATSAAFLNTEAFF.

This clonotype was picked up a small number of times. The chain carries TRBV27 and TRBJ2-1; 7 bases match TRBD2. CDR1 is MNHEY and CDR2 is SMNVEV in the germline V gene (reference sequence). The length of the CDR3 is 17 residues. V lost 2 bases, J lost 5 bases, and 12 bases stayed unmatched. The CDR3 DNA reads as TGTGCCAGCAGTTTACCCCTAGCGGCAGGAAGGAACAATGAGCAGTTCTTC. It specifies CASSLPLAAGRNNEQFF.

The chain links TRBV9 to TRBJ2-7; possibly TRBD1 or TRBD2 for D (5 bases each). The germline V gene encodes CDR1 SGDLS and CDR2 YYNGEE. The V and J ends lost 0 bases and 5 bases respectively, with 18 bases between them. This CDR3 is 16 amino acids long. The CDR3 DNA follows: TGTGCCAGCAGCGTAGGAGGGGACCTCCTCGGGGACGAGCAGTACTTC. It translates to CASSVGGDLLGDEQYF.

This clonotype has only a few counts. V and J are TRBV6-2 or TRBV6-3 and TRBJ1-2; 8 positions match TRBD1. With 6 bases clipped from V and 8 bases from J, the junction kept 8 bases outside the gene matches. CDR3 length equals 13 residues. Per germline, CDR1 MNHEY and CDR2 SVGEGT. Here the CDR3 reads CASSLGQASGYTF. The CDR3 region has the DNA TGTGCCAGCAGCCTGGGACAGGCGAGCGGCTACACCTTC.

This clonotype has ten or more counts. The chain combines TRBV6-1 with TRBJ1-2; 12 nucleotides align to TRBD1. The CDR3 is 14 amino acids. V dropped 7 bases and J dropped 7; count of bases not matched to a gene: 7. The germline CDR1 and CDR2 sequences are MNHNS and SASEGT. The CDR3 here is CASIGTGGFAGYTF. The CDR3 DNA reads TGTGCCAGCATAGGGACAGGGGGCTTTGCTGGCTACACCTTC.